The entry below describes one T cell receptor beta chain. The antigen is undetermined. This record comes from a study of beta chain features in type 1 diabetes. Study-wide results and caveats: Patients with Type 1 diabetes showed moderately but significantly shorter TCRB CDR3s in all four CD4+ subsets.

The germline V and J ends were trimmed by 2 bases and 4 bases, with 9 bases remaining between them. Germline CDR1 SGHTA, CDR2 FQGNSA. This CDR3 has 14 amino acids. Of the isolated RNA, all was reverse transcribed, and so the sequenced material was expressed TCRB transcripts. TCRdb's table, derived via immunoSEQ multiplex PCR, lists solely in-frame clones and lacks some. This table has roughly 140,000 clones, 40% to 60% appearing once. V and J are TRBV7-2 and TRBJ2-1; weak D call: TRBD1 (6 bases). The origin of this receptor is a man between 18 and 29 years old in good health. The sample comprised Tregs from blood. CDR3: CASSLLRGYNEQFF. The CDR3 DNA reads as TGTGCCAGCAGCTTATTGAGGGGGTACAATGAGCAGTTCTTC.